Listed below are T cell receptor beta chains from one sample, sequenced in a study of PD-1 blockade in classical Hodgkin lymphoma. Measured with immunoSEQ multiplex PCR; TCRdb has only the in-frame clones, and not every one. In the table there are approximately 44,000 clones, roughly two thirds of which are singletons. Sample: peripheral blood mononuclear cells (PBMCs), taken before the fourth cycle of nivolumab. The receptor set was obtained from a human donor with classical Hodgkin lymphoma. Each CDR3 is given with its conserved first and last residue. A D gene is named only where the DNA matches it firmly. Expanded clones are given a class, and other clones once, few, many or no size at all.

abundance,j_gene,d_gene,v_gene,CDR3aa,CDR3nt
-,TRBJ1-1,-,TRBV10-2,CASGTVGGEAFF,TGCGCCAGTGGGACGGTTGGCGGTGAAGCTTTCTTT
-,TRBJ2-1,-,TRBV2,CASSERASSTGFTYNEQFF,TGTGCCAGCAGTGAAAGGGCGTCTTCCACAGGGTTCACCTACAATGAGCAGTTCTTC
-,TRBJ2-6,-,TRBV30,CAWSVFEGSLFSGANVLTF,TGTGCCTGGAGTGTATTCGAGGGCAGCCTTTTCTCTGGGGCCAACGTCCTGACTTTC
-,TRBJ2-1,TRBD2,TRBV11-3,CASSLVAASGSEQFF,TGTGCCAGCAGCTTAGTCGCAGCTAGCGGATCTGAGCAGTTCTTC
-,TRBJ1-5,-,TRBV28,CASSLGLGGPYSNQPQHF,TGTGCCAGCAGTTTAGGTCTTGGAGGGCCTTATAGCAATCAGCCCCAGCATTTT
-,TRBJ2-3,TRBD2,TRBV7-6,CASSLGASGGASADTQYF,TGTGCCAGCAGCTTAGGGGCTAGCGGGGGGGCCAGCGCAGATACGCAGTATTTT
-,TRBJ2-3,-,TRBV7-8,CASSFNPGAPPTDTQYF,TGTGCCAGCAGCTTCAATCCAGGGGCCCCTCCCACAGATACGCAGTATTTT
-,TRBJ2-5,TRBD2,TRBV4-2,CASSFGLAGVETQYF,TGTGCCAGCAGCTTCGGACTAGCGGGGGTAGAGACCCAGTACTTC
medium-sized,TRBJ2-2,TRBD1,TRBV6-1,CASSLGQATGELFF,TGTGCCAGCAGTCTGGGACAGGCGACCGGGGAGCTGTTTTTT
-,TRBJ2-7,-,TRBV30,CAWSVVSEQYF,TGTGCCTGGAGTGTAGTTAGCGAGCAGTACTTC
few,TRBJ1-1,TRBD1,TRBV19,CASSISGGFTEAFF,TGTGCCAGTAGTATTTCAGGGGGCTTCACTGAAGCTTTCTTT
-,TRBJ2-3,-,TRBV10-1,CASSERDTQYF,TGCGCCAGCAGTGAAAGGGATACGCAGTATTTT
-,TRBJ1-4,-,TRBV15,CATSRNREEEKLFF,TGTGCCACCAGCAGAAACAGGGAAGAGGAAAAACTGTTTTTT
few,TRBJ2-1,TRBD1,TRBV28,CASSLLTGRYNEQFF,TGTGCCAGCAGCTTACTGACAGGGCGATACAATGAGCAGTTCTTC
-,TRBJ2-3,-,TRBV4-3,CASSQDAGITDTQYF,TGCGCCAGCAGCCAAGATGCGGGGATAACAGATACGCAGTATTTT
-,TRBJ1-1,-,TRBV10-1,CASSSSDGGISFF,TGCGCCAGCAGCTCCTCGGACGGAGGCATATCCTTCTTT
-,TRBJ2-1,-,TRBV5-1,CASSFSGRYNEQFF,TGCGCCAGCAGCTTTAGCGGACGTTACAATGAGCAGTTCTTC
once,TRBJ2-1,TRBD2,TRBV5-1,CASSSGLAGYNEQFF,TGCGCCAGCAGCTCGGGACTAGCGGGTTACAATGAGCAGTTCTTC
-,TRBJ2-3,-,TRBV7-8,CASSLGGGGADTQYF,TGTGCCAGCAGCTTAGGGGGAGGTGGCGCAGATACGCAGTATTTT
once,TRBJ2-1,TRBD2,TRBV7-7,CASSWTSGDNEQFF,TGTGCTAGCAGTTGGACTAGCGGGGACAATGAGCAGTTCTTC
-,TRBJ2-1,TRBD1,TRBV29-1,CSGALSLGQGGMFF,TGCAGCGGAGCACTATCCTTGGGACAGGGGGGTATGTTCTTC
once,TRBJ2-2,-,TRBV11-2,CASSSPKSTGELFF,TGTGCCAGCAGCTCCCCAAAAAGCACCGGGGAGCTGTTTTTT
-,TRBJ1-1,-,TRBV29-1,CSHSGGDTEAFF,TGCAGCCACTCCGGGGGGGACACTGAAGCTTTCTTT
few,TRBJ2-5,-,TRBV27,CASSWGASQETQYF,TGTGCCAGCAGTTGGGGGGCATCCCAAGAGACCCAGTACTTC
-,TRBJ2-5,TRBD2,TRBV18,CASSPPSAERGETQYF,TGTGCCAGCTCACCACCCAGCGCCGAGCGGGGTGAGACCCAGTACTTC
-,TRBJ2-5,-,TRBV7-9,CASSPAIGLDQETQYF,TGTGCCAGCAGCCCCGCGATAGGGCTAGACCAAGAGACCCAGTACTTC
-,TRBJ2-1,-,TRBV2,CASTGGFHNEQFF,TGTGCCAGCACGGGGGGCTTTCACAATGAGCAGTTCTTC
few,TRBJ1-3,-,TRBV4-1,CASSQASLNTIYF,TGCGCCAGCAGCCAAGCCTCGTTAAACACCATATATTTT
-,TRBJ2-3,-,TRBV30,CASRGGGQTDTQYF,TGTGCCTCCAGAGGGGGGGGGCAGACAGATACGCAGTATTTT